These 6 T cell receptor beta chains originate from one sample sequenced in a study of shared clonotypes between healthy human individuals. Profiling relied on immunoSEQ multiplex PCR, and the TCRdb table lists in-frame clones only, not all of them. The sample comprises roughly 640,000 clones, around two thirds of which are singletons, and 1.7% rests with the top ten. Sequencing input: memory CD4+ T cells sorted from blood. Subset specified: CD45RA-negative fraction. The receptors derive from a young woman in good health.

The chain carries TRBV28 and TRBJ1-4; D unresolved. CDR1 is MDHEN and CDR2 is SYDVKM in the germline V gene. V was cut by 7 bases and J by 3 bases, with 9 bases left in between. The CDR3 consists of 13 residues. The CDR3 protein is CASTQASNEKLFF. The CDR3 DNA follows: TGTGCCAGCACCCAGGCCTCTAATGAAAAACTGTTTTTT.

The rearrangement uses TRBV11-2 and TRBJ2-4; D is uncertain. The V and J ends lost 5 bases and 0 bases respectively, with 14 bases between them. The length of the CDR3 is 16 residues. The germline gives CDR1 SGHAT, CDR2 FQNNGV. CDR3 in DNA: TGTGCCAGCAGCCTAAAGGTGGATGTAGCCAAAAACATTCAGTACTTC. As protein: CASSLKVDVAKNIQYF.

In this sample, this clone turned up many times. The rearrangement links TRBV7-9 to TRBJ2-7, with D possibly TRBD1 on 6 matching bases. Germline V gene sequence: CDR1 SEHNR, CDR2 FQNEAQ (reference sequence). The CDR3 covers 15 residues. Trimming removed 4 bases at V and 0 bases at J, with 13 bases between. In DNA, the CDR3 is TGTGCCAGCAGCTCCTCCGGGACACTCTCCTACGAGCAGTACTTC. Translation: CASSSSGTLSYEQYF.

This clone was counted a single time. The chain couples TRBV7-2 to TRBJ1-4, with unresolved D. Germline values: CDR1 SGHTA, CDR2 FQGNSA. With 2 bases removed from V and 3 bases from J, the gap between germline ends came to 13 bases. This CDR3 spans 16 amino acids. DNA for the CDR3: TGTGCCAGCAGCTTATTGGGAATGGGTTCTAATGAAAAACTGTTTTTT. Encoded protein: CASSLLGMGSNEKLFF.

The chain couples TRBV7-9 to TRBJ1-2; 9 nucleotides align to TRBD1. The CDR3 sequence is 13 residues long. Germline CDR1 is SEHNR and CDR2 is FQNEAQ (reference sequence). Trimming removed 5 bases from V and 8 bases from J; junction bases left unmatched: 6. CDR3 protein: CASSLYRGQGYTF. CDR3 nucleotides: TGTGCCAGCAGCCTATACAGGGGGCAAGGCTACACCTTC.

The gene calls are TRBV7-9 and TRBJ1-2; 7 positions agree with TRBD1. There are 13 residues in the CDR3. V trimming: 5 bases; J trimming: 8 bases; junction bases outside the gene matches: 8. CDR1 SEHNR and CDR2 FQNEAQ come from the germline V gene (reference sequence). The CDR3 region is CASSLDRAGGYTF. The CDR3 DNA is TGTGCCAGCAGCCTCGACAGGGCGGGGGGCTACACCTTC.